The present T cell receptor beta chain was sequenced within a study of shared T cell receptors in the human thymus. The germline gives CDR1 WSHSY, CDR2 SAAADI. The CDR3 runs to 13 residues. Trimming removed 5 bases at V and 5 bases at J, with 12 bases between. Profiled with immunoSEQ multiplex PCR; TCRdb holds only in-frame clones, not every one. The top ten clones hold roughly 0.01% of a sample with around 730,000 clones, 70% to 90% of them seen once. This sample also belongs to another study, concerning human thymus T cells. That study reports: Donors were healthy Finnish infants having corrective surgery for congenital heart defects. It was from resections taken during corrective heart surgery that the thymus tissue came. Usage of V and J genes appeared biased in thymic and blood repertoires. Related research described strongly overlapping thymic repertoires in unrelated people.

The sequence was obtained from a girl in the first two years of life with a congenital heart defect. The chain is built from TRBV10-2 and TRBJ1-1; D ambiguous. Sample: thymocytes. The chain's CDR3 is CASSLTSGTEAFF. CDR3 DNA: TGCGCCAGCAGTCTGACAAGTGGGACTGAAGCTTTCTTT.